This TCR beta chain was sequenced in a study of PD-1 blockade in classical Hodgkin lymphoma. Study information: Intravenous nivolumab at 3 mg/kg was given to patients every 2 weeks. Points from the study as a whole: Before treatment, TCR diversity in newly diagnosed patients was reportedly lower than in healthy donors. Complete responders showed a baseline diversity that resembled the diversity of newly diagnosed patients. Prior therapy or disease activity may underlie the repertoire differences, whose causes remain undefined.

Libraries were prepared by immunoSEQ multiplex PCR; TCRdb keeps only in-frame clonotypes and omits some of them. The sample carries about 50,000 clones, around 89% recorded once. CDR3 size: 13 residues. The V and J ends lost 7 bases and 10 bases respectively, with 20 bases between them. Germline CDR1 reads MNHNY; CDR2 reads SVGAGI (reference sequence). Time point indicated: cycle 4 day 1 (C4D1), after less than 7 weeks of nivolumab. Every one of the patients relapsed after autologous stem cell transplantation (brentuximab vedotin exposure was variable). About this clone: Its target is not known.

This specimen was peripheral blood mononuclear cells (PBMCs), taken before the fourth cycle of nivolumab. This sequence joins TRBV6-6 and TRBJ2-7, with a weak D call TRBD2 (5 bases). The TCR originated in a human donor with classical Hodgkin lymphoma. CDR3 sequence: CASKRQTSRVQYF. Written as DNA, the CDR3 is TGTGCCAGCAAAAGGCAGACATCGAGGGTCCAGTACTTC.